The clone carrying this T cell receptor beta chain has at least ten counts. Antigen unknown. The sample's time point: newly diagnosed GD, antithyroid drugs for less than 3 months. The TCR library was made from RNA extracted from PBMCs. Each patient gave 7 to 9 milliliters of EDTA-anticoagulated peripheral blood. Germline V gene lookup returns CDR1 LNHDA and CDR2 SQIVND (reference sequence). The ends lost 6 bases at V and 5 bases at J; junction bases unmatched: 15. The CDR3 runs to 17 residues. The TCR beta library used iRepertoire HTBI primers with Arm-PCR amplification of CDR3. TCRdb analysed the multiplex PCR reads with MiXCR anew, one entry per CDR3 protein. The sample consists of over 300,000 distinct CDR3 sequences, 15% of them appearing once. This sample stems from a study of regulatory T cells in long-lasting Graves disease. About the study: Antithyroid drugs had been taken under 3 months by newly diagnosed Graves' patients. Study-wide points: Public clonotype sharing was higher in persistent than newly diagnosed patients. Newly diagnosed disease favored TRBV20-1 and TRBJ2-1 over persistent disease.

The source was peripheral blood mononuclear cells (PBMCs), collected at new diagnosis, from a patient treated with antithyroid drugs. The J gene is TRBJ1-2, the V gene TRBV19, with 10 bases matching TRBD1. The sequence was obtained from a female donor with Graves disease. The DNA of the CDR3 is TGTGCCAGTAGGGACCCCGCCCGGGACAGGGGATCTTATGGCTACACCTTC. As protein: CASRDPARDRGSYGYTF.